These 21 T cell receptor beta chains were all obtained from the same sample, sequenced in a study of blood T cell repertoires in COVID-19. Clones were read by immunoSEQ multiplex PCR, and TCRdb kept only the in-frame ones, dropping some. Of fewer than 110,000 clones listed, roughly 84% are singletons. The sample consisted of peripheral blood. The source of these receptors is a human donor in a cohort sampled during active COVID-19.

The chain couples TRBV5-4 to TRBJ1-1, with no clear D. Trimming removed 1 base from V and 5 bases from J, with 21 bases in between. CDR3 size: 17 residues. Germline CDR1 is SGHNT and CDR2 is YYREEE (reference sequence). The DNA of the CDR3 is TGTGCCAGCAGCTTGATAGATGGAGGCCCCTTTCGGACTGAAGCTTTCTTT. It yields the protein CASSLIDGGPFRTEAFF.

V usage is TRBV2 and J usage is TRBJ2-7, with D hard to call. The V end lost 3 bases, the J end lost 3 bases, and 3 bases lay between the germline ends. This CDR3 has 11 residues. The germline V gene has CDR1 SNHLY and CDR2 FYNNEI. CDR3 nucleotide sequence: TGTGCCAGCAGTGACTACTACGAGCAGTACTTC. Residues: CASSDYYEQYF.

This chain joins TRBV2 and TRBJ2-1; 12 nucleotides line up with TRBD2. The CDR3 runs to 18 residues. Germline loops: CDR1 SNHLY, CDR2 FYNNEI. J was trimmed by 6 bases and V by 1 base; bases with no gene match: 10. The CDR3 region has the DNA TGTGCCAGCAGTGAAGGGAGGTCTAGCGGGGGGGCCGGCAATGAGCAGTTCTTC. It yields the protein CASSEGRSSGGAGNEQFF.

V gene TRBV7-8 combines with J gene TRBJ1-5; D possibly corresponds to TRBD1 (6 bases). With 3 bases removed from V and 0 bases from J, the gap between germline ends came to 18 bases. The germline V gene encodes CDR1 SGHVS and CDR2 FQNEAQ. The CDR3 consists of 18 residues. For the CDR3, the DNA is TGTGCCAGCAGCTTGGGGGCCCTGGCTGGGAGTAGCAATCAGCCCCAGCATTTT. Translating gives CASSLGALAGSSNQPQHF.

CDR3 amino acids: CASSFGTGSDGYTF. Written as DNA, the CDR3 is TGTGCCAGTAGTTTCGGAACAGGGTCGGATGGCTACACCTTC. The chain has TRBV19 and TRBJ1-2; weak D call: TRBD1 (6 bases). Trimming pared 5 bases from V and 6 bases from J, leaving 16 bases between. The V gene's germline CDR1 is LNHDA and CDR2 SQIVND (reference sequence). The CDR3 sequence is 14 residues long.

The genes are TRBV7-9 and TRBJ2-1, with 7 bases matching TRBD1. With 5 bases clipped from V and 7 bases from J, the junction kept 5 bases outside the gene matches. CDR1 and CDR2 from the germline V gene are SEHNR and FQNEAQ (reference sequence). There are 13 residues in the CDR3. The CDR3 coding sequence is TGTGCCAGCAGCCCCTCGGACAGGAATGAGCAGTTCTTC. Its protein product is CASSPSDRNEQFF.

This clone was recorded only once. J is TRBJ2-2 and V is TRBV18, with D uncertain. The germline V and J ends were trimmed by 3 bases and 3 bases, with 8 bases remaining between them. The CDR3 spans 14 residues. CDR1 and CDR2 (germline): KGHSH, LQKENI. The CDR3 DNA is TGTGCCAGCTCACCGGCTTTGGACACCGGGGAGCTGTTTTTT. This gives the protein CASSPALDTGELFF.

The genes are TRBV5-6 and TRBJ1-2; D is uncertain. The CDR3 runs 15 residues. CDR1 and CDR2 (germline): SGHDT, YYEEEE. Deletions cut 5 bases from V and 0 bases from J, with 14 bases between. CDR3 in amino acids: CASRGRPTTNYGYTF. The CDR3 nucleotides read TGTGCCAGCAGGGGCCGACCGACCACTAACTATGGCTACACCTTC.

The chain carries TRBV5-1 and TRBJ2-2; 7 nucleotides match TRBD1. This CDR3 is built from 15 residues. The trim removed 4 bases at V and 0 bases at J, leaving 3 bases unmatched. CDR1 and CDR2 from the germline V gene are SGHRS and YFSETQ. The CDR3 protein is CASSVGQPNTGELFF. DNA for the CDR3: TGCGCCAGCAGCGTGGGACAGCCGAACACCGGGGAGCTGTTTTTT.

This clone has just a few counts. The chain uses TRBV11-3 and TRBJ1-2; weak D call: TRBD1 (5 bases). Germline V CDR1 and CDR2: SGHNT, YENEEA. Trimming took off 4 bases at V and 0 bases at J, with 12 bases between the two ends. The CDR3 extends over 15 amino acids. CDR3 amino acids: CASSSRGGTNYGYTF. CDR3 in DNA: TGTGCCAGCAGCTCTCGGGGGGGAACTAACTATGGCTACACCTTC. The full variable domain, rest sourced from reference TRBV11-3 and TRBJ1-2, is EAGVVQSPRYKIIEKKQPVAFWCNPISGHNTLYWYLQNLGQGPELLIRYENEEAVDDSQLPKDRFSAERLKGVDSTLKIQPAELGDSAVYLCASSSRGGTNYGYTFGSGTRLTVV.

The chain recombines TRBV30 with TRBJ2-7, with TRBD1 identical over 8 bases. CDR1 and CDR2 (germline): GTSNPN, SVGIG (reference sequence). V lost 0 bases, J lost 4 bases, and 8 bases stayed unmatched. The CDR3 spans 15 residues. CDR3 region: CAWSVPTGGGYEQYF. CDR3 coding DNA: TGTGCCTGGAGTGTACCAACAGGGGGAGGATACGAGCAGTACTTC.

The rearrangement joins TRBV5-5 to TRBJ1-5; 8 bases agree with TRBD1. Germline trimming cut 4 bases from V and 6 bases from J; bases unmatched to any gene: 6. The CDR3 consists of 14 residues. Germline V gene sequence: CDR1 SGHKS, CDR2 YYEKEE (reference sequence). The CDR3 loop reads CASSHTGGIQPQHF. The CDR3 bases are TGTGCCAGCAGCCACACAGGGGGTATTCAGCCCCAGCATTTT.

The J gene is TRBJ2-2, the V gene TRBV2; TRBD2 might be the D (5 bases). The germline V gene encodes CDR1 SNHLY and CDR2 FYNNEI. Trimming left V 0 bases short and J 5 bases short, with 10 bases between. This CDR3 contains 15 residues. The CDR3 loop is CASSEARVMTGELFF. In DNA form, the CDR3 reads TGTGCCAGCAGTGAAGCGAGGGTAATGACCGGGGAGCTGTTTTTT.

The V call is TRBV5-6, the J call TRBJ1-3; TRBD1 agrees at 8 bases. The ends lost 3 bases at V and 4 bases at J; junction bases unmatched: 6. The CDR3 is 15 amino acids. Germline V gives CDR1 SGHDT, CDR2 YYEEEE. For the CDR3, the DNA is TGTGCCAGCAGCTCGACAGGGGAAATAGGAAACACCATATATTTT. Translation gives CASSSTGEIGNTIYF.

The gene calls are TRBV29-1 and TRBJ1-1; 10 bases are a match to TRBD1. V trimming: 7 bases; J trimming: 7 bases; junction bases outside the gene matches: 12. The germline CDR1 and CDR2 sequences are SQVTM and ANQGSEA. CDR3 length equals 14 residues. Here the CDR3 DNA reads TGCAGCGCCGGGACAGGGGTGGCCCTATTTGAAGCTTTCTTT. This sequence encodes CSAGTGVALFEAFF.

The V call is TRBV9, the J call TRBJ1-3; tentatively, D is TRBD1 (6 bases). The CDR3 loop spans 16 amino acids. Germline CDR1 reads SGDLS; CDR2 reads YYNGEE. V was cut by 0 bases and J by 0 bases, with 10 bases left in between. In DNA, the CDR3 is TGTGCCAGCAGCGTAGCTGCAGGGGACTCTGGAAACACCATATATTTT. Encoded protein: CASSVAAGDSGNTIYF.

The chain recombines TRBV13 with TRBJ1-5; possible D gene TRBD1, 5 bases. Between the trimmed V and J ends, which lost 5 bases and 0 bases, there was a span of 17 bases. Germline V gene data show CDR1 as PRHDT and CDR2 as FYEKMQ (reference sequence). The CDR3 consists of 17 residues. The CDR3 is CASSQRDRTYSNQPQHF. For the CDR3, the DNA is TGTGCCAGCAGCCAACGTGACAGAACTTATAGCAATCAGCCCCAGCATTTT.

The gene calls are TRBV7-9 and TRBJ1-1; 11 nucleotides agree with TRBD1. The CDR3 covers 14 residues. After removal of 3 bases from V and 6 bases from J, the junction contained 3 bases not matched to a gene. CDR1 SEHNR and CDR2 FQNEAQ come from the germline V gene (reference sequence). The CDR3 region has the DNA TGTGCCAGCAGCTTGGGACAGGGGGAGGCTGAAGCTTTCTTT. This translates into CASSLGQGEAEAFF.

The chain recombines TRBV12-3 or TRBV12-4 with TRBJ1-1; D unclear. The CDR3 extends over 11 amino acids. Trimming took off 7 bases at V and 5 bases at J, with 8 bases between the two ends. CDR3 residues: CASTSGTEAFF. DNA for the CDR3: TGTGCCAGCACCTCGGGGACTGAAGCTTTCTTT.

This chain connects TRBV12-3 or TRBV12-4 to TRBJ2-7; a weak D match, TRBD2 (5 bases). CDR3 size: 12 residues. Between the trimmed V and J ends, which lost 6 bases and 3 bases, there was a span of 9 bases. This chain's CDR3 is CASRLGVYEQYF. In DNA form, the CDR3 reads TGTGCCAGCAGGCTCGGGGTCTACGAGCAGTACTTC.

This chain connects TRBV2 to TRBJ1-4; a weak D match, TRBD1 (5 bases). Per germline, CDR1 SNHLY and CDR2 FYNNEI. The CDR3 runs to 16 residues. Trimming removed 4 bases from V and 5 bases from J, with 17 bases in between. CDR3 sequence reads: CASSGKAGFGNEKLFF. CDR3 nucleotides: TGTGCCAGCAGTGGTAAGGCAGGGTTCGGAAATGAAAAACTGTTTTTT.